The 2 T cell receptor beta chains presented below share a single source sample, sequenced in a study of human T cells and chemical hapten exposure. TCRdb re-called the RACE reads with MiXCR, one entry per CDR3 protein. The sample includes 85,000 to 120,000 distinct CDR3 sequences, about 12% of them seen just once. Sample time point: pre-sensitization, week 0. This sample's treatment: therapeutic diphenylcyclopropenone sensitization with weekly scalp DPC. Sequences were derived from whole blood, sampled in connection with sensitization to the hapten diphenylcyclopropenone (DPC). These receptor sequences come from a woman in her fifties or sixties with alopecia areata. Some clones in this sample may be carry-over from other donors' samples.

This clonotype was picked up a small number of times. This rearrangement joins TRBV5-1 to TRBJ2-7, with TRBD1 as a possible D gene (5 bases). The V end was cut by 0 bases, the J end by 3 bases, with 7 bases between. Germline-derived CDR1 and CDR2 are SGHRS and YFSETQ. The CDR3 runs 13 residues. The CDR3 DNA follows: TGCGCCAGCAGCTTGGACAGGCTCTACGAGCAGTACTTC. As protein: CASSLDRLYEQYF.

The chain recombines TRBV6-5 with TRBJ2-7; 10 bases are shared with TRBD1. CDR3 size: 16 residues. Germline V CDR1 and CDR2: MNHEY, SVGAGI. V shed 7 bases, J shed 0 bases, and the junction held 9 bases outside the gene matches. The CDR3 bases are TGTGCCAGCACGGCGGCGGGACAGGGGCACTCCTACGAGCAGTACTTC. It yields the protein CASTAAGQGHSYEQYF.